This TCR beta chain stems from a study of long-term antiretroviral therapy in people with HIV. Whole-study results and caveats: HIV repertoires spanned narrower CDR3 length ranges than controls. Across all time points, the repertoire was dominated by clones that expanded before ART.

On this clone itself: Its antigen is undetermined.

Losses at the gene ends were 10 bases for V and 4 bases for J; bases not matched to a gene: 9. The germline gives CDR1 MNHEY, CDR2 SVGAGI. CDR3 size: 13 residues. Researchers ran immunoSEQ v3.0 at survey level. Roughly 40,000-55,000 T-cell genomes per sample were the sequencing target. Libraries were prepared by immunoSEQ multiplex PCR; TCRdb keeps only in-frame clonotypes and omits some of them. The table shows 30,000 to 35,000 clones, with roughly 79% occurring only once. The clonotype comes from a woman aged 45-59 years with HIV. The material sequenced was unsorted PBMCs, taken 3.1 years after starting antiretroviral therapy. The chain is built from TRBV6-5 and TRBJ1-2; 7 bases are a match to TRBD1. The CDR3: CAIRGGVGYGYTF. DNA of the CDR3: TGTGCCATAAGAGGGGGCGTAGGCTATGGCTACACCTTC.